This TCR beta chain was captured in a study of control samples from healthy donors and cancer patients. The germline CDR1 and CDR2 sequences are SGHRS and YFSETQ. The CDR3 runs to 15 residues. V lost 2 bases to trimming and J lost 10 bases; unmatched junction nucleotides: 9. Generated by immunoSEQ multiplex PCR, the TCRdb table keeps only in-frame clones and is missing some. The sample lists about 98,000 clones; 79% were seen once. Sequenced sample: blood. The TCR comes from a woman in her 30s in good health. The rearrangement uses TRBV5-1 and TRBJ2-1; 10 bases are a match to TRBD2. This CDR3 is CASSLAGGTFREQFF. The DNA of the CDR3 is TGCGCCAGCAGCTTAGCGGGGGGGACCTTTAGGGAGCAGTTCTTC.